Presented here are 13 T cell receptor beta chains from one specimen sequenced in a study of Siglec-9 on CD8 T cells in melanoma. TCRdb keeps only in-frame clones here, not all; method: immunoSEQ multiplex PCR. Of 29,000 or so clones listed, 75% to 85% are singletons. Sequences were obtained from Siglec-9- CD8+ T cells sorted from blood. The receptors shown here come from a human donor in good health.

The chain carries TRBV7-9 and TRBJ1-1; D is undetermined. Trimming took off 1 base at V and 6 bases at J, with 9 bases between the two ends. Germline values: CDR1 SEHNR, CDR2 FQNEAQ (reference sequence). The CDR3 length is 13 residues. The DNA of the CDR3 is TGTGCCAGCAGCTTAGTAGCCGGAGCTGAAGCTTTCTTT. Its translation: CASSLVAGAEAFF. The full variable domain, in which reference TRBV7-9 and TRBJ1-1 provide the parts outside the CDR3, is DTGVSQNPRHKITKRGQNVTFRCDPISEHNRLYWYRQTLGQGPEFLTYFQNEAQLEKSRLLSDRFSAERPKGSFSTLEIQRTEQGDSAMYLCASSLVAGAEAFFGQGTRLTVV.

The chain carries TRBV28 and TRBJ1-6; D gene ambiguous. There are 16 residues in the CDR3. Per germline, CDR1 MDHEN and CDR2 SYDVKM. Trimming shortened V by 2 bases and J by 2 bases, and 10 bases separated the two germline ends. CDR3 region: CASSLGITAYNSPLHF. CDR3 in DNA: TGTGCCAGCAGTTTAGGGATAACGGCCTATAATTCACCCCTCCACTTT.

This chain connects TRBV11-2 to TRBJ2-3, with 7 bases lining up with TRBD1. CDR3 length: 15 amino acids. Germline CDR1 and CDR2: SGHAT and FQNNGV. The V and J ends lost 4 bases and 0 bases, in that order; junction bases with no gene match: 4. The CDR3 loop is CASSSPGQSTDTQYF. The DNA of the CDR3 is TGTGCCAGCAGCTCCCCGGGACAGAGCACAGATACGCAGTATTTT.

This chain links TRBV27 with TRBJ2-7, with 7 nucleotides matching TRBD1. Germline V lookup: CDR1 MNHEY, CDR2 SMNVEV (reference sequence). Losses at the gene ends were 6 bases for V and 5 bases for J; bases not matched to a gene: 16. The CDR3 has 16 amino acids. This CDR3 reads CASSSIRQGPANEQYF. CDR3 coding DNA: TGTGCCAGCAGCAGCATCCGACAGGGACCAGCCAACGAGCAGTACTTC.

This chain joins TRBV7-6 and TRBJ2-5; 8 bases are shared with TRBD1. Trimming at V came to 8 bases and at J to 4 bases, leaving 3 bases not matched to a gene. Germline V gene lookup returns CDR1 SGHVS and CDR2 FNYEAQ. This CDR3 comprises 12 residues. CDR3 coding DNA: TGTGCCAGCCGCACAGGGGGAGAGACCCAGTACTTC. Amino acid sequence: CASRTGGETQYF.

The chain combines TRBV6-5 with TRBJ2-3; no firm D call. CDR3 length: 15 amino acids. CDR1 is MNHEY, CDR2 SVGAGI, per germline. Trimming stripped 1 base from V and 2 bases from J, with 10 bases between. The CDR3 sequence is CASSYLATDTDTQYF. The CDR3, as DNA: TGTGCCAGCAGTTACTTGGCTACAGACACAGATACGCAGTATTTT.

With respect to this clone: The same CDR3 arises from other DNA sequences in this sample as well. The chain carries TRBV25-1 and TRBJ1-1, with a possible D match to TRBD1 (5 bases). CDR1 and CDR2 (germline): MGHDK, SYGVNS. The CDR3 is made up of 14 amino acids. With 6 bases removed from V and 1 base from J, the gap between germline ends came to 12 bases. Here the CDR3 DNA reads TGTGCCAGCAGGGAAATGGGGGGGAACACTGAAGCTTTCTTT. This sequence encodes CASREMGGNTEAFF.

The chain employs TRBV19 and TRBJ2-3; no definite D call. Germline CDR1 LNHDA, CDR2 SQIVND (reference sequence). The CDR3 length is 14 residues. The ends were cut back, 3 bases at V and 4 bases at J, with 11 bases in the middle. The CDR3 region has the DNA TGTGCCAGTAGTATTCCTAGTGTCCCAGATACGCAGTATTTT. Translated, it gives CASSIPSVPDTQYF.

The rearrangement joins TRBV19 to TRBJ2-7, with 9 nucleotides matching TRBD1. CDR1 LNHDA and CDR2 SQIVND come from the germline V gene (reference sequence). The J segment lost 4 bases and the V segment lost 5 bases, leaving 3 bases of the junction unmatched. The CDR3 consists of 13 residues. The CDR3 coding sequence is TGTGCCAGTAGTCTCGGACAGGGGTACGAGCAGTACGTC. As protein: CASSLGQGYEQYV.

CDR3 amino acids: CAISGGGDSPLHF. For the CDR3, the DNA is TGTGCCATCAGCGGAGGGGGGGACTCACCCCTCCACTTT. The V and J genes are TRBV10-3 and TRBJ1-6; D perhaps matches TRBD1 (6 bases). Germline loops: CDR1 ENHRY, CDR2 SYGVKD. V lost 6 bases, J lost 10 bases, and 13 bases lay in between. The CDR3 covers 13 residues.

The chain carries TRBV7-9 and TRBJ2-3; D may be TRBD2 (7 bases). The CDR3 runs 16 residues. Germline loops: CDR1 SEHNR, CDR2 FQNEAQ (reference sequence). The ends were cut back, 2 bases at V and 2 bases at J, with 14 bases in the middle. CDR3 in amino acids: CASSLREGGDTDTQYF. CDR3 DNA sequence: TGTGCCAGCAGCTTAAGGGAGGGGGGTGACACAGATACGCAGTATTTT.

The V gene is TRBV11-2, the J gene TRBJ1-1; no clear D gene. This CDR3 is 13 amino acids long. V shed 3 bases and J shed 1 base, with 6 bases lying between them. Germline V gives CDR1 SGHAT, CDR2 FQNNGV. Here the CDR3 DNA reads TGTGCCAGCAGCTTCTCAGGGAACACTGAAGCTTTCTTT. It translates to CASSFSGNTEAFF.

This chain links TRBV7-6 with TRBJ2-4; tentatively, D is TRBD1 (6 bases). With 1 base removed from V and 0 bases from J, the gap between germline ends came to 13 bases. The CDR3 length is 17 residues. Germline assignment: CDR1 SGHVS and CDR2 FNYEAQ. The CDR3 sequence: CASSLGAGVIAKNIQYF. DNA of the CDR3: TGTGCCAGCAGCTTAGGAGCAGGGGTAATAGCCAAAAACATTCAGTACTTC.